Reported below is one TCR beta chain. The entry originates in a study of cytotoxic CD8 clonotypes in ibrutinib-treated CLL. Study information: Among the patients, approximately ten presented as relapsed/refractory and around 15 as treatment-naive; around 17 showed unmutated IGHV.

Only in-frame clones appear in the TCRdb table, and some are missing; sequencing was by immunoSEQ multiplex PCR. The sample lists approximately 60,000 clones; 50% to 70% were seen once. Germline lookup yields CDR1 MDHEN and CDR2 SYDVKM. The CDR3 runs to 15 residues. Trimming removed 5 bases at V and 4 bases at J, with 18 bases between. This clonotype was obtained from a human donor with chronic lymphocytic leukemia. The chain couples TRBV28 to TRBJ2-7; perhaps TRBD1 as D (5 bases). The material sequenced was PBMCs, taken at disease progression, from a patient treated with ibrutinib. This CDR3 is CASSLVRAPPYEQYF. CDR3 nucleotides: TGTGCCAGCAGTCTCGTCAGGGCCCCACCTTACGAGCAGTACTTC.